The rows below give T cell receptor beta chains drawn from one sample of a study of T cell changes during pregnancy in multiple sclerosis. Assay used: immunoSEQ multiplex PCR; TCRdb lists only in-frame clones, some missing. The repertoire consists of roughly 64,000 clones, with around 90% occurring once and the leading ten covering approximately 6.6%. The source material was peripheral blood, sampled in the third trimester of pregnancy. The receptor set was obtained from a female donor in good health, enrolled as a control in a pregnancy study. CDR3s include the opening cysteine and the closing phenylalanine or tryptophan. Each record gives: clone size, V gene, J gene, D gene, CDR3 DNA, CDR3 protein. The D gene is left open where the match is weak. Only part of the rows carry a size: once, few, many, or a class if the clone is expanded.

few	TRBV30	TRBJ1-5	NA	TGTGCCTGGAGTGTACGAGGTAGCAATCAGCCCCAGCATTTT	CAWSVRGSNQPQHF
NA	TRBV4-1	TRBJ1-1	NA	TGCGCCAGCAGCCAACCGACAGAGATGAACACTGAAGCTTTCTTT	CASSQPTEMNTEAFF
NA	TRBV7-2	TRBJ2-5	TRBD1	TGTGCCAGCAGCTTAGAGAGGGGGCGGGAGACCCAGTACTTC	CASSLERGRETQYF
NA	TRBV5-4	TRBJ2-3	NA	TGTGCCAGCAGCTGGATGACAAGGCCAGATACGCAGTATTTT	CASSWMTRPDTQYF
NA	TRBV14	TRBJ2-7	NA	TGTGCCAGCAGCAGTAAGGTTGCAGGAAAGTCCTACGAGCAGTACTTC	CASSSKVAGKSYEQYF
NA	TRBV11-2	TRBJ1-3	NA	TGTGCCAGCAGCTTAGAAGGCCGAGGACTCTCTGGAAACACCATATATTTT	CASSLEGRGLSGNTIYF
NA	TRBV19	TRBJ2-1	NA	TGTGCCAGTAGTATACAAACTAGCATTAACAATGAGCAGTTCTTC	CASSIQTSINNEQFF
NA	TRBV9	TRBJ2-2	NA	TGTGCCAGCAGCGTAGGTGGATTCCGCACAGCCGGGGAGCTGTTTTTT	CASSVGGFRTAGELFF
NA	TRBV5-1	TRBJ1-1	NA	TGCGCCAGCAGCTTGGCGGCCCGGGGTACTGAAGCTTTCTTT	CASSLAARGTEAFF
NA	TRBV4-1	TRBJ2-7	TRBD2	TGCGCCAGCAGCCTTAGATATGGGACTAGCTACGAGCAGTACTTC	CASSLRYGTSYEQYF
NA	TRBV19	TRBJ2-7	TRBD1	TGTGCCAGTGGGGACAGCCTTTCCTACGAGCAGTACTTC	CASGDSLSYEQYF
NA	TRBV6-5	TRBJ2-1	TRBD1	TGTGCCAGCAGTTATTCCAGACAGGGGGGTGAGCAGTTCTTC	CASSYSRQGGEQFF
few	TRBV19	TRBJ1-2	NA	TGTGCCAGTAGTCCGGGGGGACGGCCTAACTATGGCTACACCTTC	CASSPGGRPNYGYTF
NA	TRBV10-3	TRBJ2-1	NA	TGTGCCATCAGTGAGGGGCCAAGCAAGCCCAATGAGCAGTTCTTC	CAISEGPSKPNEQFF
NA	TRBV14	TRBJ2-4	NA	TGTGCCAGCAGCCGATCTAGCGCCCAAAACATTCAGTACTTC	CASSRSSAQNIQYF
NA	TRBV29-1	TRBJ1-1	NA	TGCAGCGTTGATGGAGGGGAATTCGTTTGGGGCACTGAAGCTTTCTTT	CSVDGGEFVWGTEAFF
NA	TRBV19	TRBJ1-1	NA	TGTGCCAGTAACCTCATTGGCACCAACACTGAAGCTTTCTTT	CASNLIGTNTEAFF
NA	TRBV10-3	TRBJ2-7	NA	TGTGCCATCAGTGTGGCGTTGGGGGGATCCTACGAGCAGTACTTC	CAISVALGGSYEQYF
NA	TRBV10-3	TRBJ2-1	TRBD2	TGTGCCATCAGTGAGTCGATGGCTAGCGGGGACCACAATGAGCAGTTCTTC	CAISESMASGDHNEQFF
NA	TRBV7-8	TRBJ2-1	NA	TGTGCCAGCAGCTTACTAGATTTCCAGTTCTTC	CASSLLDFQFF
once	TRBV10-3	TRBJ1-2	NA	TGTGCCATCAGTGTCTCAGGAGGGCAGCCTCACGGGGGTAACTATGGCTACACCTTC	CAISVSGGQPHGGNYGYTF
NA	TRBV2	TRBJ1-2	TRBD1	TGTGCCAGATCAGGACAGGGAATTGCTAACTATGGCTACACCTTC	CARSGQGIANYGYTF
NA	TRBV4-1	TRBJ1-1	NA	TGCGCCAGCAGCGCCGGAGGAGGAGATAAAGCTTTCTTT	CASSAGGGDKAFF
NA	TRBV5-1	TRBJ2-7	NA	TGCGCCAGCAGCACGGGGGACTTAGCGCCGGTTGAGTACTTC	CASSTGDLAPVEYF
NA	TRBV27	TRBJ1-2	NA	TGTGCCAGCAGTTCCGTAGACAGGAGTGGCTACACCTTC	CASSSVDRSGYTF
NA	TRBV7-9	TRBJ1-2	TRBD1	TGTGCCAGCAGCTCCACAGGGGGCATTAACTATGGCTACACCTTC	CASSSTGGINYGYTF
NA	TRBV30	TRBJ2-5	NA	TGTGCCTGGAGTCCCGAGGGGCATCCGGGGGCCCAGTACTTC	CAWSPEGHPGAQYF
few	TRBV6-5	TRBJ1-1	TRBD1	TGTGCCAGCACCCGGACAGGGCTCACTGAAGCTTTCTTT	CASTRTGLTEAFF
NA	TRBV27	TRBJ1-3	NA	TGTGCCAGCAGTTTCACAGGGGGAAACACCATATATTTT	CASSFTGGNTIYF
NA	TRBV28	TRBJ2-4	NA	TGTGCCAGCAGTTGGGGGCTGGGAAACATTCAGTACTTC	CASSWGLGNIQYF
NA	TRBV7-9	TRBJ1-1	NA	TGTGCCAGCAGCTTTGAGACTCAGAGTAACATGAACACTGAAGCTTTCTTT	CASSFETQSNMNTEAFF
NA	TRBV30	TRBJ2-1	TRBD2	TGTGCCTGGTCGGGGGGGCCCTACAATGAGCAGTTCTTC	CAWSGGPYNEQFF
NA	TRBV9	TRBJ1-1	TRBD1	TGTGCCAGCAGCGCGGACAGGGGCCGGACTGAAGCTTTCTTT	CASSADRGRTEAFF
NA	TRBV28	TRBJ1-2	TRBD1	TGTGCCAGCAGCCGGACAGGGGGCTATGGCTACACCTTC	CASSRTGGYGYTF
NA	TRBV6-1	TRBJ1-5	TRBD1	TGTGCCAGCAGTGGACAGGGGGCTTATCAGCCCCAGCATTTT	CASSGQGAYQPQHF
NA	TRBV6-1	TRBJ2-1	TRBD2	TGTGCCAGCAGTGCCATTAGCGGGAGCTCCTACAATGAGCAGTTCTTC	CASSAISGSSYNEQFF
NA	TRBV6-6	TRBJ2-5	NA	TGTGCCAGCAGTTCTGGACAGTCTAAAGAGACCCAGTACTTC	CASSSGQSKETQYF
NA	TRBV7-9	TRBJ1-1	NA	TGTGCCAGCAGCGCGAGGGCCGTTTGGCGCACTGAAGCTTTCTTT	CASSARAVWRTEAFF
NA	TRBV15	TRBJ2-3	TRBD2	TGTGCCACCAGCAGAGCAGCGGGGGTTACAGATACGCAGTATTTT	CATSRAAGVTDTQYF
NA	TRBV28	TRBJ2-7	NA	TGTGCCAGCAGTTTAGGGCAGGGTGACCACGAGCAGTACTTC	CASSLGQGDHEQYF
NA	TRBV5-4	TRBJ1-5	NA	TGTGCCAGCAGCCACGGGCCTTCGGGGGGTGGGCAGCCCCAGCATTTT	CASSHGPSGGGQPQHF
NA	TRBV10-3	TRBJ1-1	NA	TGTGCCATCAGTGAGTCGTTTAGGGAGGTTGAAGCTTTCTTT	CAISESFREVEAFF
NA	TRBV6-5	TRBJ1-3	NA	TGTGCCAGCAGTTACGGCTGGGGCGGTGGAAACACCATATATTTT	CASSYGWGGGNTIYF
NA	TRBV4-1	TRBJ2-5	TRBD1	TGCGCCAGCAGCCAGACCGGGACAGGGGGCGCGGAGACCCAGTACTTC	CASSQTGTGGAETQYF
once	TRBV27	TRBJ2-1	NA	TGTGCCAGCAGGTCCCTTAGCGACTTCCGCTCCTACAATGAGCAGTTCTTC	CASRSLSDFRSYNEQFF